The next 24 T cell receptor beta chains were all read from a single sample in a study of cytotoxic CD8 clonotypes in ibrutinib-treated CLL. Generated by immunoSEQ multiplex PCR, the TCRdb table keeps only in-frame clones and is missing some. The table shows about 63,000 clones, with approximately 75% occurring only once. The sequenced sample was PBMCs, obtained after 12 months of ibrutinib treatment. Receptors originate from a human donor with chronic lymphocytic leukemia.

The chain recombines TRBV11-2 with TRBJ2-2, with 8 bases matching TRBD2. The junction had 17 bases not matched to a gene; V was cut back by 3 bases and J by 5 bases. This CDR3 spans 19 amino acids. Germline assignment: CDR1 SGHAT and CDR2 FQNNGV. The CDR3 loop is CASSFRASGPGGGTGELFF. DNA for the CDR3: TGTGCCAGCAGCTTTCGGGCTTCGGGTCCGGGAGGGGGAACCGGGGAGCTGTTTTTT.

There are a few counts of this clone. This chain connects TRBV5-1 to TRBJ2-1; D uncertain. Trimming took 3 bases from V and 6 from J, leaving 10 bases between them. Per the germline V gene, CDR1 is SGHRS and CDR2 is YFSETQ. The CDR3 runs to 13 residues. In DNA form, the CDR3 reads TGCGCCAGCAGCTGGGGTGGGTCCAATGAGCAGTTCTTC. It is translated as CASSWGGSNEQFF.

This clone was detected a few times. The chain uses TRBV5-4 and TRBJ1-4; 9 nucleotides line up with TRBD1. The CDR3 spans 16 residues. J was trimmed by 0 bases and V by 2 bases; bases with no gene match: 2. Germline lookup yields CDR1 SGHNT and CDR2 YYREEE (reference sequence). The CDR3 sequence: CASSFTGGATNEKLFF. The CDR3 coding sequence is TGTGCCAGCAGCTTCACAGGGGGCGCAACTAATGAAAAACTGTTTTTT.

The chain has TRBV6-4 and TRBJ2-3; 9 bases are a match to TRBD1. V trimming: 6 bases; J trimming: 4 bases; junction bases outside the gene matches: 11. Looked up from germline, CDR1 is MRHNA and CDR2 is SNTAGT. This CDR3 has 16 amino acids. This chain's CDR3 is CASRPTSQGAADTQYF. CDR3 nucleotide sequence: TGTGCCAGCAGACCTACCTCACAGGGGGCAGCAGATACGCAGTATTTT.

This clone appeared once. The V gene is TRBV7-8, the J gene TRBJ1-5; unclear D gene. Trimming pared 5 bases from V and 4 bases from J, leaving 12 bases between. The CDR3 sequence is 14 residues long. Germline-derived CDR1 and CDR2 are SGHVS and FQNEAQ. In DNA form, the CDR3 reads TGTGCCAGCAGCCAAACGGCAGTAAATCAGCCCCAGCATTTT. Translating it yields CASSQTAVNQPQHF.

This clone was detected a few times. The CDR3 DNA is TGTGCCAGTCGAACTAGCGGGAACCCTCTAAGTGAGCAGTTCTTC. Residues: CASRTSGNPLSEQFF. J is TRBJ2-1 and V is TRBV19; TRBD2 matches 10 bases. The CDR3 is 15 residues long. In germline, CDR1 is LNHDA, CDR2 SQIVND (reference sequence). Losses at the gene ends were 8 bases for V and 9 bases for J; bases not matched to a gene: 13.

The V and J genes are TRBV5-6 and TRBJ2-1; the D is unclear. Germline loops: CDR1 SGHDT, CDR2 YYEEEE. V was trimmed by 2 bases and J by 0 bases, leaving 9 bases between them. CDR3 size: 15 residues. CDR3 in amino acids: CASSFVKSSYNEQFF. Here the CDR3 DNA reads TGTGCCAGCAGCTTTGTGAAGAGCTCCTACAATGAGCAGTTCTTC.

The gene calls are TRBV5-6 and TRBJ2-5, with 9 bases identical to TRBD1. From germline, CDR1 is SGHDT and CDR2 YYEEEE. V was clipped by 3 bases and J by 4 bases; unmatched bases: 4. The CDR3 runs to 14 residues. CDR3 amino acids: CASSSTGGGETQYF. CDR3 nucleotide sequence: TGTGCCAGCAGCTCGACAGGGGGTGGAGAGACCCAGTACTTC.

This chain links TRBV7-9 with TRBJ2-7, with 8 bases fitting TRBD1. Looked up from germline, CDR1 is SEHNR and CDR2 is FQNEAQ (reference sequence). This CDR3 contains 17 residues. After removal of 0 bases from V and 2 bases from J, the junction contained 9 bases not matched to a gene. The CDR3 sequence is CASSLAQDREYTYEQYF. Written as DNA, the CDR3 is TGTGCCAGCAGCTTAGCCCAGGACAGGGAGTACACCTACGAGCAGTACTTC. The whole variable domain, filled in from reference TRBV7-9 and TRBJ2-7, reads DTGVSQNPRHKITKRGQNVTFRCDPISEHNRLYWYRQTLGQGPEFLTYFQNEAQLEKSRLLSDRFSAERPKGSFSTLEIQRTEQGDSAMYLCASSLAQDREYTYEQYFGPGTRLTVT.

The CDR3 sequence: CASSKRAGRDEQYF. CDR3 nucleotides: TGTGCCAGCAGCAAAAGGGCAGGGAGGGACGAGCAGTACTTC. The chain couples TRBV21-1 to TRBJ2-7; TRBD2 is the table's D call and was not checked against the DNA. TRBV21-1 is recorded as a pseudogene. CDR3 length equals 14 residues.

This clone has only a few counts. The V and J genes are TRBV5-4 and TRBJ2-3, with D perhaps TRBD1 (6 bases). Germline V CDR1 and CDR2: SGHNT, YYREEE (reference sequence). This CDR3 has 15 amino acids. V lost 3 bases, J lost 4 bases, and 15 bases lay in between. DNA for the CDR3: TGTGCCAGCAGCTCCCACAGGGATGGGTCAGATACGCAGTATTTT. This encodes CASSSHRDGSDTQYF.

The chain couples TRBV10-3 to TRBJ2-2; no firm D call. Germline lookup yields CDR1 ENHRY and CDR2 SYGVKD. The CDR3 length is 12 residues. Deletions cut 1 base from V and 5 bases from J, with 2 bases between. The CDR3 here is CAISEFTGELFF. The CDR3 nucleotides read TGTGCCATCAGTGAGTTTACCGGGGAGCTGTTTTTT.

Comments on this clone: This same CDR3 is encoded by further DNA sequences in the sample. This chain uses TRBV14 with TRBJ2-7; weak D call: TRBD1 (5 bases). The CDR3 totals 13 residues. CDR1 is SGHDN, CDR2 FVKESK, per germline. Trimming stripped 4 bases from V and 2 bases from J, with 9 bases between. CDR3 bases: TGTGCCAGCAGCCGGCAGGGTCCCTACGAGCAGTACTTC. Amino acid sequence: CASSRQGPYEQYF.

This clone is a singleton in its sample. The chain links TRBV13 to TRBJ2-2; TRBD1 matches 12 bases. Germline loops: CDR1 PRHDT, CDR2 FYEKMQ (reference sequence). J gave up 6 bases and V 5 bases, and 10 bases lay outside the gene matches. This CDR3 region has 17 residues. DNA of the CDR3: TGTGCCAGCAGCCCGAAACGGGACAGGGGGCGCCCCGGGGAGCTGTTTTTT. Protein product: CASSPKRDRGRPGELFF.

The genes are TRBV6-6 and TRBJ1-4, with 9 bases aligning to TRBD1. V was pared by 6 bases and J by 7 bases, with 6 bases of the junction left unmatched. CDR3 length: 14 amino acids. Germline V gene sequence: CDR1 MNHNY, CDR2 SVGAGI (reference sequence). This CDR3 reads CASSRTGVGEKLFF. CDR3 nucleotide sequence: TGTGCCAGCAGCCGGACAGGGGTTGGTGAAAAACTGTTTTTT.

The gene calls are TRBV7-3 and TRBJ2-5, with D possibly being TRBD2 (5 bases). The CDR3 contains 13 residues. V gave up 5 bases and J gave up 7 bases, with 14 bases separating them. Germline-derived CDR1 and CDR2 are SGHTA and FQGTGA. The chain's CDR3 is CASSQMRGGTQYF. CDR3 bases: TGTGCCAGCAGCCAAATGAGAGGAGGGACCCAGTACTTC.

The V call is TRBV5-1, the J call TRBJ2-7; 9 bases line up with TRBD1. There are 18 residues in the CDR3. V lost 2 bases and J lost 6; bases outside the gene matches: 18. Germline V lookup: CDR1 SGHRS, CDR2 YFSETQ. CDR3 residues: CASSFLPPLTGGSREQYF. The CDR3 nucleotides are TGCGCCAGCAGCTTTCTACCCCCTTTGACAGGGGGATCGCGCGAGCAGTACTTC.

The gene calls are TRBV7-2 and TRBJ2-3; 12 bases line up with TRBD2. Germline-derived CDR1 and CDR2 are SGHTA and FQGNSA. The CDR3 length is 18 residues. V was pared by 2 bases and J by 0 bases, with 6 bases of the junction left unmatched. The CDR3 spells CASSLFRTSGTSTDTQYF. CDR3 bases: TGTGCCAGCAGCTTATTCCGGACTAGCGGGACTAGCACAGATACGCAGTATTTT.

The chain is built from TRBV4-2 and TRBJ1-2, with a tentative D call TRBD1 (5 bases). CDR1 LGHNA and CDR2 YNFKEQ come from the germline V gene. The length of the CDR3 is 15 residues. The germline V and J ends were trimmed by 1 base and 0 bases, with 9 bases remaining between them. CDR3 DNA: TGTGCCAGCAGCCAAGTGAACAGGCCTAACTATGGCTACACCTTC. It yields the protein CASSQVNRPNYGYTF.

V usage is TRBV30 and J usage is TRBJ1-2; D uncertain. Germline V lookup: CDR1 GTSNPN, CDR2 SVGIG (reference sequence). The V end lost 0 bases, the J end lost 1 base, and 6 bases lay between the germline ends. This CDR3 comprises 13 residues. The CDR3 DNA follows: TGTGCCTGGAGTGTGCATCATAACTATGGCTACACCTTC. This encodes CAWSVHHNYGYTF.

V gene TRBV9 combines with J gene TRBJ2-2, with 8 bases aligning to TRBD1. The CDR3 has 13 amino acids. Germline loops: CDR1 SGDLS, CDR2 YYNGEE. V lost 7 bases and J lost 4; bases outside the gene matches: 3. The CDR3: CASGTGGTGELFF. CDR3 sequence (DNA): TGTGCCAGCGGGACAGGAGGCACCGGGGAGCTGTTTTTT.

The J gene is TRBJ2-7, the V gene TRBV5-4; weak D call: TRBD1 (6 bases). Germline lookup yields CDR1 SGHNT and CDR2 YYREEE (reference sequence). This CDR3 has 17 amino acids. V lost 0 bases to trimming and J lost 6 bases, with 22 bases between them. This CDR3 reads CASSLDRASKGPGEQYF. Here the CDR3 DNA reads TGTGCCAGCAGCTTGGACAGGGCGTCGAAGGGCCCCGGCGAGCAGTACTTC.

The chain links TRBV27 to TRBJ2-6, with TRBD1 matching over 7 bases. The germline V gene encodes CDR1 MNHEY and CDR2 SMNVEV (reference sequence). V trimming: 1 base; J trimming: 1 base; junction bases outside the gene matches: 7. The CDR3 has 18 residues. The CDR3 DNA sequence: TGTGCCAGCAGTTTATGGTGGACAGGTGTGTCTGGGGCCAACGTCCTGACTTTC. Protein sequence: CASSLWWTGVSGANVLTF.

This clone came up once. This chain connects TRBV18 to TRBJ2-7; D is uncertain. This CDR3 region has 12 residues. The germline V gene has CDR1 KGHSH and CDR2 LQKENI. V shed 2 bases and J shed 0 bases, with 2 bases lying between them. The CDR3 bases are TGTGCCAGCTCACCAAGCTCCTACGAGCAGTACTTC. It encodes CASSPSSYEQYF.